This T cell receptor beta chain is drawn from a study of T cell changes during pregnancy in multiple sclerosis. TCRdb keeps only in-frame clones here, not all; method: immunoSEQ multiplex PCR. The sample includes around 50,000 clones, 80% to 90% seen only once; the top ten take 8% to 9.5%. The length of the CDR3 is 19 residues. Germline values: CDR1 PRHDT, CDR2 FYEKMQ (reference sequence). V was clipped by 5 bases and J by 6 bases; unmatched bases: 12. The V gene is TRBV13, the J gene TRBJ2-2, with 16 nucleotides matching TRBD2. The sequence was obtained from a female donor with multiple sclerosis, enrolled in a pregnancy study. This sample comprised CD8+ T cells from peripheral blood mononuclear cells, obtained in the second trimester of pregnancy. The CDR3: CASSPGTSGGASLAGELFF. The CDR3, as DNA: TGTGCCAGCAGCCCCGGGACTAGCGGGGGGGCCTCATTGGCCGGGGAGCTGTTTTTT.